Below, 28 T cell receptor beta chains from the same sample are listed, as sequenced in a study of human T cells and chemical hapten exposure. The sample's treatment: therapeutic diphenylcyclopropenone sensitization with weekly scalp DPC. The library put unique molecular identifiers onto individual cDNA molecules. TCRdb redid the calling of the reads with MiXCR, one entry per CDR3 protein. The table lists around 720 distinct CDR3 sequences, around 59% of them singletons. This sample comprised whole blood, obtained before DPC sensitization or 2, 6, or about 24 weeks after (not recorded which). These receptor sequences come from an adult with alopecia areata. Some clones in this sample may be carry-over from other donors' samples. This table probably holds off-target reads from a library built for another chain.

The chain joins TRBV6-2 or TRBV6-3 to TRBJ2-6; D is undetermined. The CDR3 extends over 18 amino acids. Germline V gene lookup returns CDR1 MNHEY and CDR2 SVGEGT. Trimming pared 8 bases from V and 0 bases from J, leaving 20 bases between. The CDR3 DNA reads TGTGCCAGCCGCCCTCTCACCGCAGCCTTCTCTGGGGCCAACGTCCTGACTTTC. This codes for CASRPLTAAFSGANVLTF.

The table lists this clonotype with a few counts. The V and J genes are TRBV29-1 and TRBJ2-1, with 8 bases fitting TRBD1. Germline V gives CDR1 SQVTM, CDR2 ANQGSEA. This CDR3 has 14 residues. J lost 7 bases, V lost 4 bases, and 9 bases had no gene match. CDR3 protein: CSVGRQGIENEQFF. The CDR3 region has the DNA TGCAGCGTTGGCCGACAGGGGATAGAAAATGAGCAGTTCTTC.

The table lists this clonotype with a few counts. The V and J genes are TRBV29-1 and TRBJ2-7; 10 bases fit TRBD1. V trimming: 4 bases; J trimming: 1 base; junction bases outside the gene matches: 4. The CDR3 runs to 14 residues. Germline values: CDR1 SQVTM, CDR2 ANQGSEA. Written as DNA, the CDR3 is TGCAGCGTTGCTGGGGACAGGGGTTCCTACGAGCAGTACTTC. Its protein product is CSVAGDRGSYEQYF.

This CDR3 is CASSLLGNTIYF. CDR3 sequence (DNA): TGTGCCAGCAGTTTATTGGGTAACACCATATATTTT. The chain links TRBV28 to TRBJ1-3; D unresolved. Trimming took off 1 base at V and 7 bases at J, with 5 bases between the two ends. CDR3 length: 12 residues. From germline, CDR1 is MDHEN and CDR2 SYDVKM.

The chain is built from TRBV3-1 and TRBJ2-7; D call uncertain. The CDR3 totals 13 residues. The germline gives CDR1 LGHDT, CDR2 YNNKEL (reference sequence). Between the trimmed V and J ends, which lost 0 bases and 1 base, there was a span of 4 bases. CDR3 DNA: TGTGCCAGCAGCCAAGAGTGGTCCTACGAGCAGTACTTC. This translates into CASSQEWSYEQYF.

V gene TRBV15 combines with J gene TRBJ2-1; TRBD2 agrees at 13 bases. Germline-derived CDR1 and CDR2 are LNHNV and YYDKDF (reference sequence). Trimming cost V 4 bases and J 6 bases; bases outside gene matches: 6. The CDR3 has 16 residues. The CDR3 bases are TGTGCCACCAGCATCCGGACTAGCGGGGGTCGCAATGAGCAGTTCTTC. Its translation is CATSIRTSGGRNEQFF.

The CDR3 here is CSHLGDTYEQYF. The CDR3 region has the DNA TGCAGCCATCTAGGAGATACCTACGAGCAGTACTTC. V is TRBV20-1 and J is TRBJ2-7; D is uncertain. The germline V gene has CDR1 DFQATT and CDR2 SNEGSKA (reference sequence). The CDR3 sequence is 12 residues long.

The chain uses TRBV18 and TRBJ2-7; TRBD1 aligns across 8 bases. Germline trimming cut 4 bases from V and 3 bases from J; bases unmatched to any gene: 2. The germline V gene encodes CDR1 KGHSH and CDR2 LQKENI. The CDR3 length is 13 residues. The CDR3 region is CASSQTGVYEQYF. The CDR3 bases are TGTGCCAGCTCACAGACAGGGGTCTACGAGCAGTACTTC.

A note on this clonotype: Compared with germline, one end of the junction differs, possibly owing to a read error. The chain recombines TRBV6-5 with TRBJ2-3; 7 nucleotides align to TRBD1. CDR1 is MNHEY, CDR2 SVGAGI, per germline. The CDR3 covers 17 residues. The CDR3 here is CVSRPLGTDPSTDTQYF. The CDR3 coding sequence is TGTGTCAGCAGACCACTTGGGACAGACCCTAGCACAGATACGCAGTATTTT.

There are a few counts of this clonotype. The chain is built from TRBV20-1 and TRBJ2-7; D assignment may be TRBD1 or TRBD2 (5 bases each). V was trimmed by 2 bases and J by 3 bases, leaving 14 bases between them. Germline values: CDR1 DFQATT, CDR2 SNEGSKA (reference sequence). The CDR3 sequence is 14 residues long. The chain's CDR3 is CSARPRTGRYEQYF. The DNA for the CDR3 is TGCAGTGCTAGACCCCGGACGGGACGCTACGAGCAGTACTTC.

V gene TRBV10-3 combines with J gene TRBJ2-1; TRBD2 matches at 12 bases. The CDR3 sequence is 15 residues long. Germline-derived CDR1 and CDR2 are ENHRY and SYGVKD. With 10 bases clipped from V and 0 bases from J, the junction kept 4 bases outside the gene matches. CDR3 DNA: TGTGCCAGCACGACTAGCGGGGGCTCCTACAATGAGCAGTTCTTC. This translates into CASTTSGGSYNEQFF.

This clonotype was found a few times. The J gene is TRBJ2-5, the V gene TRBV20-1; D ambiguous. The CDR3 has 13 residues. Looked up from germline, CDR1 is DFQATT and CDR2 is SNEGSKA (reference sequence). Between the trimmed V and J ends, which lost 4 bases and 5 bases, there was a span of 14 bases. CDR3 DNA: TGCAGTGCTATTGATCGGCACGGGGAGACCCAGTACTTC. Protein: CSAIDRHGETQYF.

This rearrangement joins TRBV6-5 to TRBJ2-7; no firm D call. This CDR3 comprises 12 residues. With 5 bases removed from V and 7 bases from J, the gap between germline ends came to 12 bases. CDR1 and CDR2 (germline): MNHEY, SVGAGI. CDR3 in DNA: TGTGCCAGCAGTCCCGACTTGTGGGAGCAGTACTTC. This translates into CASSPDLWEQYF.

The chain has TRBV7-6 and TRBJ2-3; 9 nucleotides agree with TRBD1. Trimming at V came to 5 bases and at J to 3 bases, leaving 3 bases not matched to a gene. The CDR3 sequence is 14 residues long. Germline assignment: CDR1 SGHVS and CDR2 FNYEAQ. Here the CDR3 DNA reads TGTGCCAGCAGCCCCGGGACAGGGACAGATACGCAGTATTTT. It yields the protein CASSPGTGTDTQYF.

The V gene is TRBV20-1, the J gene TRBJ2-7; 11 bases line up with TRBD2. The CDR3 runs 12 residues. Trimming removed 4 bases from V and 4 bases from J; junction bases left unmatched: 0. Germline assignment: CDR1 DFQATT and CDR2 SNEGSKA (reference sequence). In DNA form, the CDR3 reads TGCAGTGCTACTAGCGGGGGGTACGAGCAGTACTTC. This encodes CSATSGGYEQYF.

For the CDR3, the DNA is TGTGCCACCAGCAGACTATTGGAGGGAGGCTACACCTTC. This sequence encodes CATSRLLEGGYTF. J is TRBJ1-2 and V is TRBV15; no reliable D call. From germline, CDR1 is LNHNV and CDR2 YYDKDF (reference sequence). This CDR3 spans 13 amino acids. V lost 2 bases, J lost 8 bases, and 12 bases lay in between.

The chain combines TRBV6-6 with TRBJ1-1; 7 bases fit TRBD1. The CDR3 covers 12 residues. CDR1 is MNHNY and CDR2 is SVGAGI in the germline V gene (reference sequence). V dropped 8 bases and J dropped 4; count of bases not matched to a gene: 4. CDR3 region: CASHRGGTEAFF. In DNA form, the CDR3 reads TGTGCCAGCCACAGGGGTGGCACTGAAGCTTTCTTT.

The rearrangement uses TRBV11-2 and TRBJ2-1, with 16 nucleotides matching TRBD2. CDR1 is SGHAT and CDR2 is FQNNGV in the germline V gene. The CDR3 has 18 amino acids. V was pared by 1 base and J by 2 bases, with 2 bases of the junction left unmatched. The CDR3 sequence is CASSLAGLAGGPYNEQFF. The CDR3 nucleotides are TGTGCCAGCAGCTTAGCGGGACTAGCGGGAGGGCCCTACAATGAGCAGTTCTTC.

V usage is TRBV29-1 and J usage is TRBJ2-5; TRBD2 is a possible D gene (6 bases). The CDR3 has 14 amino acids. The V end lost 0 bases, the J end lost 5 bases, and 13 bases lay between the germline ends. The germline gives CDR1 SQVTM, CDR2 ANQGSEA. CDR3 sequence: CSVEDARGGETQYF. Here the CDR3 DNA reads TGCAGCGTTGAAGATGCCCGCGGAGGGGAGACCCAGTACTTC.

Regarding this clonotype: Its ends do not fully match the called genes, so a read error is possible. J is TRBJ2-1 and V is TRBV2; 10 positions agree with TRBD1. The V gene's germline CDR1 is SNHLY and CDR2 FYNNEI. The CDR3 extends over 14 amino acids. CDR3 sequence reads: CASRDSGQGHEQFF. CDR3 sequence (DNA): TGTGCTAGCAGGGACTCGGGACAGGGGCATGAGCAGTTCTTC. Supplemented by reference TRBV2 and TRBJ2-1, the full variable domain reads EPEVTQTPSHQVTQMGQEVILRCVPISNHLYFYWYRQILGQKVEFLVSFYNNEISEKSEIFDDQFSVERPDGSNFTLKIRSTKLEDSAMYFCASRDSGQGHEQFFGPGTRLTVL.

The J gene is TRBJ1-2, the V gene TRBV30; D is uncertain. The germline CDR1 and CDR2 sequences are GTSNPN and SVGIG (reference sequence). V was shortened by 7 bases and J by 5 bases, with 8 bases between the two germline ends. This CDR3 has 10 amino acids. DNA for the CDR3: TGTGCCTATCGCGGGTATGGCTACACCTTC. Translated: CAYRGYGYTF.

The chain joins TRBV7-2 to TRBJ2-3; 8 bases agree with TRBD2. CDR3 length: 16 residues. V shed 5 bases and J 6 bases; nucleotides not matched to a gene: 13. Germline-derived CDR1 and CDR2 are SGHTA and FQGNSA. In DNA, the CDR3 is TGTGCCAGCAGCCAAAGGTTCCAGCGGGGGAAGGATACGCAGTATTTT. This gives the protein CASSQRFQRGKDTQYF.

This clonotype came up a few times. The chain recombines TRBV3-1 with TRBJ2-7; 9 bases are a match to TRBD1. The germline V gene has CDR1 LGHDT and CDR2 YNNKEL (reference sequence). This CDR3 has 15 residues. V trimming: 4 bases; J trimming: 3 bases; junction bases outside the gene matches: 7. The CDR3 region is CASSRPGQGLYEQYF. CDR3 in DNA: TGTGCCAGCAGCCGACCGGGACAGGGCCTCTACGAGCAGTACTTC.

J is TRBJ2-7 and V is TRBV27; D is perhaps TRBD1 (5 bases). V gave up 3 bases and J gave up 7 bases, with 22 bases separating them. The CDR3 contains 16 residues. Germline CDR1 MNHEY, CDR2 SMNVEV (reference sequence). The CDR3 region is CASSFPPRATAGEQYF. CDR3 nucleotides: TGTGCCAGCAGTTTCCCCCCCCGGGCCACCGCAGGGGAGCAGTACTTC.

This chain links TRBV12-3 or TRBV12-4 with TRBJ2-2; 9 nucleotides align to TRBD1. The CDR3 runs to 14 residues. The V gene end was trimmed by 5 bases and the J gene end by 7 bases; junction bases not matched to a gene: 5. The CDR3 region has the DNA TGTGCCAGCAGTGGGGGACAGGGTAACGGGGAGCTGTTTTTT. Protein product: CASSGGQGNGELFF.

This rearrangement joins TRBV11-3 to TRBJ1-1; D not resolved. V was cut by 4 bases and J by 1 base, with 7 bases left in between. Germline V gives CDR1 SGHNT, CDR2 YENEEA. This CDR3 contains 13 residues. This chain's CDR3 is CASSSGPNTEAFF. CDR3 bases: TGTGCCAGCAGCTCGGGCCCGAACACTGAAGCTTTCTTT.

The V and J genes are TRBV19 and TRBJ2-6; D might be TRBD1 (5 bases). V lost 4 bases, J lost 0 bases, and 25 bases lay in between. Germline V gene lookup returns CDR1 LNHDA and CDR2 SQIVND (reference sequence). This CDR3 region has 21 residues. DNA for the CDR3: TGTGCCAGTAGTAGGGCGACCTTTCAACAGGCCGTACTCTCTGGGGCCAACGTCCTGACTTTC. This gives the protein CASSRATFQQAVLSGANVLTF.

This clonotype was seen a handful of times. The chain is built from TRBV7-8 and TRBJ2-3; D unresolved. Trimming pared 2 bases from V and 6 bases from J, leaving 9 bases between. Germline values: CDR1 SGHVS, CDR2 FQNEAQ. The CDR3 loop spans 13 amino acids. CDR3 region: CASSLLVADTQYF. The CDR3 DNA reads as TGTGCCAGCAGCTTACTCGTGGCTGATACGCAGTATTTT.